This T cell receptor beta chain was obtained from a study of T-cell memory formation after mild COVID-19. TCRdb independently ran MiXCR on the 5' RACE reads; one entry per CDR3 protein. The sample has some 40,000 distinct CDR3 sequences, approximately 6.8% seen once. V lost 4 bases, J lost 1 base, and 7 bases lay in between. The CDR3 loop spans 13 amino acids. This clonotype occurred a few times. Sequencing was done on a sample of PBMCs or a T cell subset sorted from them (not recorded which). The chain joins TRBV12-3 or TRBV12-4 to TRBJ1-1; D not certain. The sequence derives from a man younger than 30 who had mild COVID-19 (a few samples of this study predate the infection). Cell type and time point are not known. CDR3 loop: CASSSQWNTEAFF. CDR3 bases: TGTGCCAGCAGTTCCCAATGGAACACTGAAGCTTTCTTT.